This entry describes one T cell receptor beta chain. Its specificity is unknown. Libraries were prepared by immunoSEQ multiplex PCR; TCRdb keeps only in-frame clonotypes and omits some of them. This sample carries a few hundred thousand clones, 83% of them seen once, and the ten largest clones take about 7.4%. This entry is derived from a study of Ad26.COV2.S vaccination and SARS-CoV-2 variants. The wider study: Participant was drawn from the COV1001 Ad26.COV2.S trial arm. The study gave Ad26.COV2.S intramuscularly, once or twice 56 days apart.

The treatment here: about 20 received Ad26.COV2.S at low or high dose, single or two shots; several received placebo; per-sample allocation not given. Day 63 following the first vaccine or placebo injection was when the samples were taken. General study results and limits: An underestimation of total T cell responses may have resulted from the TCR breadth and depth analyses. Vaccinated individuals (as opposed to placebo recipients) had higher spike-specific TCR breadth.

This CDR3 has 13 residues. V shed 3 bases and J shed 6 bases, with 10 bases lying between them. The sequences come from peripheral blood, collected in a trial of Ad26.COV2.S vaccine versus placebo. The TCR was taken from a person between 18 and 60 years old who received the Ad26.COV2.S COVID-19 vaccine or a placebo. The gene calls are TRBV12-3 or TRBV12-4 and TRBJ2-3, with D tentatively TRBD1 (5 bases). The CDR3 loop is CASSLGRVDTQYF. The CDR3 bases are TGTGCCAGCAGTTTGGGGCGTGTGGATACGCAGTATTTT.